This TCR beta chain emerged from a study of tumor-infiltrating lymphocytes in primary liver carcinoma. This clonotype was counted many times. Making TCR beta cDNA involved around 500 ng total RNA and a constant-region primer. Libraries for TCR beta were built through three nested multiplex PCR rounds, which together made up a slightly modified ARM-PCR procedure. Each CDR3 protein gets one entry after TCRdb re-called the multiplex PCR reads with MiXCR. The data contain around 29,000 distinct CDR3 sequences, roughly two thirds of them seen just once; the ten biggest clones take up roughly 29%. Unsorted bulk tissue, roughly 20-32 mg of it, served as the source for co-extraction of RNA and DNA. Specimen: liver tumor tissue from sampling region 3. Subset meaning: tumor region T3, left-lateral pole. This receptor was obtained from a woman aged 25 to 39 with primary liver carcinoma and hepatitis B virus infection.

The CDR3 nucleotides are TGTGCCAGCAGCTTATCACAGGGCACTCAGCCCCAGCATTTT. Encoded protein: CASSLSQGTQPQHF. The chain uses TRBV7-8 and TRBJ1-5, with D perhaps matching TRBD1 (6 bases). The V gene lost 2 bases and the J gene lost 6 bases, with 11 bases spanning the gap. Germline lookup yields CDR1 SGHVS and CDR2 FQNEAQ. The CDR3 contains 14 residues.